This entry features one TCR beta chain sequence. Its antigen is currently unknown. The data stem from a study of long-term antiretroviral therapy in people with HIV. Study-level points and caveats: Against controls, HIV repertoires showed narrower ranges of CDR3 length. The study found that diversity rose after ART but stayed below transplant donor controls.

Researchers ran immunoSEQ v3.0 at survey level. Per-sample sequencing targets were roughly 40,000-50,000 T-cell genomes. Sequencing was performed with immunoSEQ multiplex PCR; in TCRdb, only in-frame clones are kept and a portion is missing. The data hold tens of thousands of clones, with roughly four fifths observed a single time. Trimming shortened V by 6 bases and J by 5 bases, and 16 bases separated the two germline ends. The germline V gene encodes CDR1 MDHEN and CDR2 SYDVKM. The CDR3 contains 14 residues. Every single participant having HIV got treatment inside the United States. The genes are TRBV28 and TRBJ2-5, with D unclear. The source is a man between 18 and 29 years old with HIV. The sequences come from unsorted PBMCs, collected 0.3 years after starting antiretroviral therapy. The CDR3 loop reads CASSPVETRETQYF. CDR3 nucleotide sequence: TGTGCCAGCAGCCCCGTGGAAACAAGGGAGACCCAGTACTTC. The full variable domain, with the rest looked up from reference TRBV28 and TRBJ2-5, is DVKVTQSSRYLVKRTGEKVFLECVQDMDHENMFWYRQDPGLGLRLIYFSYDVKMKEKGDIPEGYSVSREKKERFSLILESASTNQTSMYLCASSPVETRETQYFGPGTRLLVL.